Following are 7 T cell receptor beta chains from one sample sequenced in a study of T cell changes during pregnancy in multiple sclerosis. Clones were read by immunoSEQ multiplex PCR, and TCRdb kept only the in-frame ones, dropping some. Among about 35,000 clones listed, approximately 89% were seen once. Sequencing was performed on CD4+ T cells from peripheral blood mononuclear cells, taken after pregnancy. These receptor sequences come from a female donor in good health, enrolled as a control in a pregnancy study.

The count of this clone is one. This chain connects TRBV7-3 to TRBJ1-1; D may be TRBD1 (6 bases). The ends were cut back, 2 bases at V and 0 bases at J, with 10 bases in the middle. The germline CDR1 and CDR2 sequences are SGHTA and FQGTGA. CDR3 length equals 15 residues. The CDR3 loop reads CASSLQAGVNTEAFF. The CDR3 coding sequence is TGTGCCAGCAGCTTACAAGCAGGGGTGAACACTGAAGCTTTCTTT.

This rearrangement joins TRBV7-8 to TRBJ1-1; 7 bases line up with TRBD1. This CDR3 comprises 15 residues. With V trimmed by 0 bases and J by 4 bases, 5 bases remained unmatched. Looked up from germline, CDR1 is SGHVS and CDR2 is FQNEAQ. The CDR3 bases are TGTGCCAGCAGCTTAGCGGCAGGGGGGAGCACTGAAGCTTTCTTT. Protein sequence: CASSLAAGGSTEAFF.

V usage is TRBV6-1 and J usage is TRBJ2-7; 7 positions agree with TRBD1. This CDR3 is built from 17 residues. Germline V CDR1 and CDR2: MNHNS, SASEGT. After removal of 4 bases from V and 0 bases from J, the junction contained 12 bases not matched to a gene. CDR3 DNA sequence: TGTGCCAGCAGTGTAAGACAGGGTACGCGGATCTCCTACGAGCAGTACTTC. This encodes CASSVRQGTRISYEQYF.

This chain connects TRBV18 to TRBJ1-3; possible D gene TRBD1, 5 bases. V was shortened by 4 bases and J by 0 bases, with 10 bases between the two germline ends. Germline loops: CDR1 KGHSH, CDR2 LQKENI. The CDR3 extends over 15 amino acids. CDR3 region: CASSRTGGSGNTIYF. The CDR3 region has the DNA TGTGCCAGCTCACGTACAGGCGGCTCTGGAAACACCATATATTTT. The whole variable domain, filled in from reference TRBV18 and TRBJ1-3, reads NAGVMQNPRHLVRRRGQEARLRCSPMKGHSHVYWYRQLPEEGLKFMVYLQKENIIDESGMPKERFSAEFPKEGPSILRIQQVVRGDSAAYFCASSRTGGSGNTIYFGEGSWLTVV.

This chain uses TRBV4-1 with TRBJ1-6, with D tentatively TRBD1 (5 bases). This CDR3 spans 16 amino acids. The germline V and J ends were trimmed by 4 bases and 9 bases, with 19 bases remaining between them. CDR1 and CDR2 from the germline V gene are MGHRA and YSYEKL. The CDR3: CASSLAPSAGPSPLHF. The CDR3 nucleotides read TGCGCCAGCAGCCTCGCTCCTTCGGCAGGGCCTTCACCCCTCCACTTT.

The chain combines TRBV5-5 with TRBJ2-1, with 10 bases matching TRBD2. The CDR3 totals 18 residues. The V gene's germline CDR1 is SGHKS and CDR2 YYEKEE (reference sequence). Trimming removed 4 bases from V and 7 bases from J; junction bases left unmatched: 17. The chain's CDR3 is CASSLTSGTDIILNEQFF. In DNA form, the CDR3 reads TGTGCCAGCAGCCTAACTAGCGGGACGGACATTATACTGAATGAGCAGTTCTTC.

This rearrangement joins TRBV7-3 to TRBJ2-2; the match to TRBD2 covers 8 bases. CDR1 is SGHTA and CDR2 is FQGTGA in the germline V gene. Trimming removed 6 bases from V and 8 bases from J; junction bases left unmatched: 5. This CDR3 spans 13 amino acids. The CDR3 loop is CASSPGGLGELFF. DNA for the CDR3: TGTGCCAGCAGTCCGGGGGGGCTAGGGGAGCTGTTTTTT.